The 25 T cell receptor beta chains below come from one sample, sequenced in a study of spatial heterogeneity in lung cancer (dated by TCRdb to the late 2010s). On the study overall, not on this receptor specifically: The tumor nonsynonymous mutation count correlated with the number of expanded intratumoral alpha and beta TCRs.

The time point label of this sample denotes: sample taken at primary tumor resection. These TCRs are of unknown antigen specificity. The library was generated by 5' RACE. TCRdb records NextSeq 500 as the sequencer. TCRdb cleaned the public reads at Q25 with fastp, built clones with MiXCR and kept in-frame beta chains. Rows merge per CDR3 protein into single entries with the most common DNA and genes. A total of around 8,900 distinct CDR3 sequences appear in this sample, 2.9% of them only once. Of the sample, roughly an eighth is held by the ten largest clones. Sequenced material: lung tumor tissue, taken at surgery. Source of these receptors: a male donor with early-stage non-small cell lung cancer.

This clonotype has a count of ten or more. This chain connects TRBV30 to TRBJ2-5, with D possibly matching TRBD2 (6 bases). The V gene's germline CDR1 is GTSNPN and CDR2 SVGIG (reference sequence). V lost 5 bases to trimming and J lost 1 base, with 11 bases between them. The CDR3 totals 13 residues. The CDR3: CAWAGGIQETQYF. The CDR3 coding sequence is TGTGCCTGGGCTGGAGGGATCCAAGAGACCCAGTACTTC. Based on the CDR3 plus reference TRBV30 and TRBJ2-5, the full variable domain is SQTIHQWPATLVQPVGSPLSLECTVEGTSNPNLYWYRQAAGRGLQLLFYSVGIGQISSEVPQNLSASRPQDRQFILSSKKLLLSDSGFYLCAWAGGIQETQYFGPGTRLLVL.

This clonotype was recorded at least ten times. V is TRBV28 and J is TRBJ2-4; D not certain. V lost 6 bases to trimming and J lost 2 bases, with 5 bases between them. Germline lookup yields CDR1 MDHEN and CDR2 SYDVKM. The CDR3 runs 12 residues. The CDR3 loop reads CASRQTKNIQYF. In nucleotides, the CDR3 is TGTGCCAGCAGGCAAACCAAAAACATTCAGTACTTC.

This clonotype was counted ten times or more. The chain joins TRBV5-1 to TRBJ2-7; maybe TRBD2 (5 bases). The CDR3 loop spans 12 amino acids. The germline gives CDR1 SGHRS, CDR2 YFSETQ. Trimming stripped 4 bases from V and 9 bases from J, with 14 bases between. CDR3 amino acids: CASSLPGVGQYF. The CDR3 nucleotides are TGCGCCAGCAGCCTACCCGGGGTCGGGCAGTACTTC. Full variable domain (rest looked up from reference TRBV5-1 and TRBJ2-7): KAGVTQTPRYLIKTRGQQVTLSCSPISGHRSVSWYQQTPGQGLQFLFEYFSETQRNKGNFPGRFSGRQFSNSRSEMNVSTLELGDSALYLCASSLPGVGQYFGPGTRLTVT.

This clonotype was counted many times. The CDR3 DNA follows: TGTGCCAGCAGCTTAGCAAATTCACCCCTCCACTTT. It codes for CASSLANSPLHF. J is TRBJ1-6 and V is TRBV7-9; D unresolved. The length of the CDR3 is 12 residues. Trimming stripped 0 bases from V and 7 bases from J, with 1 base between. Germline CDR1 SEHNR, CDR2 FQNEAQ (reference sequence).

The chain combines TRBV7-9 with TRBJ2-1; D gene uncertain. This CDR3 is built from 14 residues. V dropped 5 bases and J dropped 6 bases, with 14 bases sitting between them. CDR1 and CDR2 (germline): SEHNR, FQNEAQ (reference sequence). CDR3 nucleotides: TGTGCCAGCAGCACCCAGGAGCGTTTCAATGAGCAGTTCTTC. Its translation: CASSTQERFNEQFF.

This clonotype is labeled medium-sized. V and J are TRBV7-2 and TRBJ2-5, with D possibly called TRBD1 or TRBD2 (6 bases each). The CDR3 runs to 16 residues. Germline CDR1 SGHTA, CDR2 FQGNSA. The V and J ends lost 0 bases and 3 bases respectively, with 14 bases between them. The DNA of the CDR3 is TGTGCCAGCAGCTTAGCGCCCTGGAGGGGGGAAGAGACCCAGTACTTC. Amino acids: CASSLAPWRGEETQYF.

The sample holds many counts of this clonotype. J is TRBJ2-6 and V is TRBV28; TRBD1 matches 11 bases. V dropped 5 bases and J dropped 3; count of bases not matched to a gene: 3. Germline V gives CDR1 MDHEN, CDR2 SYDVKM. CDR3 length: 16 amino acids. CDR3 protein: CASSGQGAGGANVLTF. DNA of the CDR3: TGTGCCAGCAGTGGACAGGGGGCAGGTGGGGCCAACGTCCTGACTTTC.

This clonotype was detected ten times or more. The J gene is TRBJ1-4, the V gene TRBV5-1; weak D call: TRBD1 (5 bases). Germline V gives CDR1 SGHRS, CDR2 YFSETQ. V was pared by 0 bases and J by 5 bases, with 8 bases between. The CDR3 covers 14 residues. The CDR3 is CASSLVPGNEKLFF. DNA of the CDR3: TGCGCCAGCAGCTTGGTTCCAGGGAATGAAAAACTGTTTTTT.

This clonotype has a count of ten or more. The chain recombines TRBV27 with TRBJ2-5; maybe TRBD2 (6 bases). Trimming took off 4 bases at V and 2 bases at J, with 11 bases between the two ends. The CDR3 totals 14 residues. Germline V CDR1 and CDR2: MNHEY, SMNVEV (reference sequence). The CDR3 nucleotides read TGTGCCAGCAGTTGGGCGGGGTCGCAAGAGACCCAGTACTTC. It encodes CASSWAGSQETQYF.

V and J are TRBV29-1 and TRBJ2-3, with 11 bases fitting TRBD2. V shed 6 bases, J shed 4 bases, and the junction held 9 bases outside the gene matches. The length of the CDR3 is 15 residues. In germline, CDR1 is SQVTM, CDR2 ANQGSEA. The CDR3 nucleotides read TGCAGCGTCAATCGACTAGCGGGGTCCCCAGATACGCAGTATTTT. This codes for CSVNRLAGSPDTQYF.

V gene TRBV4-1 combines with J gene TRBJ2-3; 11 nucleotides line up with TRBD2. CDR1 and CDR2 from the germline V gene are MGHRA and YSYEKL. V dropped 2 bases and J dropped 4; count of bases not matched to a gene: 5. The length of the CDR3 is 16 residues. The CDR3 coding sequence is TGCGCCAGCAGCCAAAAAAAACTAGCGGGGGCAGATACGCAGTATTTT. Translated, it gives CASSQKKLAGADTQYF.

This clonotype was counted many times. The chain combines TRBV28 with TRBJ2-5; the D is unclear. Germline V gene data show CDR1 as MDHEN and CDR2 as SYDVKM. Trimming removed 3 bases from V and 5 bases from J, with 4 bases in between. CDR3 length: 11 amino acids. This chain's CDR3 is CASSFRETQYF. In DNA form, the CDR3 reads TGTGCCAGCAGTTTTCGGGAGACCCAGTACTTC.

The sample holds many counts of this clonotype. V usage is TRBV5-5 and J usage is TRBJ1-5, with D possibly matching TRBD1 (6 bases). Germline values: CDR1 SGHKS, CDR2 YYEKEE (reference sequence). The CDR3 is made up of 14 amino acids. Trimming shortened V by 0 bases and J by 2 bases, and 6 bases separated the two germline ends. CDR3 nucleotides: TGTGCCAGCAGCTTGGCAGGGGGCAATCAGCCCCAGCATTTT. It translates to CASSLAGGNQPQHF.

By share, this clonotype ranks as medium-sized. The rearrangement links TRBV6-2 or TRBV6-3 to TRBJ2-2; D is ambiguous. Germline V lookup: CDR1 MNHEY, CDR2 SVGEGT. The CDR3 totals 10 residues. The germline V and J ends were trimmed by 6 bases and 8 bases, with 4 bases remaining between them. This CDR3 is CASRDGELFF. The CDR3 DNA follows: TGTGCCAGCAGAGATGGGGAGCTGTTTTTT.

Within the sample, this clonotype is medium-sized. V is TRBV30 and J is TRBJ1-5; D is perhaps TRBD1 (6 bases). Looked up from germline, CDR1 is GTSNPN and CDR2 is SVGIG (reference sequence). CDR3 length equals 13 residues. The V end lost 2 bases, the J end lost 7 bases, and 12 bases lay between the germline ends. This CDR3 reads CAWSPQGWQPQHF. CDR3 coding DNA: TGTGCCTGGAGTCCCCAGGGGTGGCAGCCCCAGCATTTT.

This clonotype showed up many times. This chain uses TRBV12-3 or TRBV12-4 with TRBJ2-5, with 10 bases lining up with TRBD1. V trimming: 0 bases; J trimming: 4 bases; junction bases outside the gene matches: 8. The CDR3 sequence is 17 residues long. CDR3 bases: TGTGCCAGCAGTTTAGCACGCCGGGGACAGGGGTCAGAGACCCAGTACTTC. Translation: CASSLARRGQGSETQYF.

This clonotype showed up many times. V is TRBV12-3 or TRBV12-4 and J is TRBJ1-1, with D unclear. Trimming removed 3 bases at V and 3 bases at J, with 8 bases between. The CDR3 contains 13 residues. The CDR3 is CASSFVRDTEAFF. DNA for the CDR3: TGTGCCAGCAGTTTCGTAAGGGACACTGAAGCTTTCTTT.

This clonotype showed up many times. The V and J genes are TRBV12-3 or TRBV12-4 and TRBJ2-2, with D tentatively TRBD1 (5 bases). Trimming removed 3 bases at V and 4 bases at J, with 12 bases between. The CDR3 sequence is 15 residues long. The CDR3, as DNA: TGTGCCAGCAGTTTCGTGACAGCAGGCACCGGGGAGCTGTTTTTT. Protein product: CASSFVTAGTGELFF.

This clonotype is categorized as medium-sized. The rearrangement joins TRBV10-3 to TRBJ2-3, with 10 positions matching TRBD2. CDR3 size: 17 residues. Germline lookup yields CDR1 ENHRY and CDR2 SYGVKD. The ends lost 4 bases at V and 6 bases at J; junction bases unmatched: 13. The CDR3 nucleotides read TGTGCCATCAGTGGCGTCGAGACTAGCGGGTCTATTGATACGCAGTATTTT. This codes for CAISGVETSGSIDTQYF.

V gene TRBV7-2 combines with J gene TRBJ1-3; 7 bases are a match to TRBD1. The CDR3 spans 14 residues. The V gene end was trimmed by 4 bases and the J gene end by 4 bases; junction bases not matched to a gene: 4. The germline CDR1 and CDR2 sequences are SGHTA and FQGNSA. CDR3 DNA sequence: TGTGCCAGCAGCTCCTGGGACAGCGGAAACACCATATATTTT. Translation gives CASSSWDSGNTIYF.

This clonotype is medium-sized within its sample. The chain employs TRBV5-1 and TRBJ2-5; 7 positions agree with TRBD1. Germline loops: CDR1 SGHRS, CDR2 YFSETQ. V trimming: 4 bases; J trimming: 5 bases; junction bases outside the gene matches: 2. The CDR3 runs 12 residues. The CDR3: CASSLQGETQYF. CDR3 coding DNA: TGCGCCAGCAGCCTACAGGGGGAGACCCAGTACTTC.

This clonotype was observed many times. V usage is TRBV5-1 and J usage is TRBJ1-1; no clear D. The CDR3 loop spans 13 amino acids. V lost 2 bases and J 0 bases, leaving 5 bases between the germline ends. Per the germline V gene, CDR1 is SGHRS and CDR2 is YFSETQ. The CDR3 region is CASSLRLNTEAFF. CDR3 bases: TGCGCCAGCAGCTTAAGGTTGAACACTGAAGCTTTCTTT.

Ten or more counts support this clonotype. The gene calls are TRBV10-3 and TRBJ1-6; D gene uncertain. V lost 2 bases to trimming and J lost 7 bases, with 9 bases between them. This CDR3 comprises 14 residues. Germline V gives CDR1 ENHRY, CDR2 SYGVKD. The CDR3 region has the DNA TGTGCCATCAGTGAGGTGGGTGAGAATTCACCCCTCCACTTT. Encoded protein: CAISEVGENSPLHF.

This clonotype was seen repeatedly, ten times or more. The gene calls are TRBV18 and TRBJ2-2, with no clear D. V was shortened by 0 bases and J by 1 base, with 3 bases between the two germline ends. This CDR3 is built from 14 residues. Germline-derived CDR1 and CDR2 are KGHSH and LQKENI. The CDR3 DNA follows: TGTGCCAGCTCACCACCTAAGAACACCGGGGAGCTGTTTTTT. It codes for CASSPPKNTGELFF.

Relative to its sample, this clonotype is medium-sized (0.01 to 0.1%). The gene calls are TRBV6-4 and TRBJ1-2; tentative D call: TRBD1 (5 bases). CDR1 is MRHNA and CDR2 is SNTAGT in the germline V gene. This CDR3 is built from 16 residues. Trimming cost V 2 bases and J 4 bases, with 17 bases left between them. The CDR3 here is CASSDGSGTPGYGYTF. The CDR3 DNA reads TGTGCCAGCAGTGACGGTTCCGGGACTCCGGGCTATGGCTACACCTTC.